This record covers a single T cell receptor (beta chain). This sample was included in a study of blood T cell repertoires in COVID-19. Study at large: Samples of COVID-19 (acute and convalescent) were obtained from the United States, Italy and Spain. T cells, B-cell-depleted T cells, or PBMCs provided the cDNA or gDNA that served as material.

Authors' methods: Nucleated cell counts were estimated from reference gene primer amplification. Using immunoSEQ multiplex PCR, the repertoire was profiled, and TCRdb retains in-frame clones only, with some absent. The V and J calls and clone size come from that table; D and trimming were worked out from the DNA. The sample yields 15,000 to 20,000 clones, 65% to 85% seen once. V was trimmed by 4 bases and J by 0 bases, leaving 5 bases between them. The CDR3 is 12 amino acids. CDR1 is SGHRS and CDR2 is YFSETQ in the germline V gene. V is TRBV5-1 and J is TRBJ2-7; D is unresolved. Material: peripheral blood. The TCR comes from a human donor in a cohort sampled during active COVID-19. The CDR3 DNA is TGCGCCAGCAGCCGAGCCTCCTACGAGCAGTACTTC. Encoded protein: CASSRASYEQYF.